Following are 29 T cell receptor beta chains from one sample sequenced in a study of early T cells in non-severe SARS-CoV-2 infection. TCRdb re-called the 5' RACE reads with MiXCR, one entry per CDR3 protein. The table lists more than 45,000 distinct CDR3 sequences, roughly an eighth of them singletons, with approximately 4.8% in the top ten. The sample comprised whole blood. These receptors originate from an adult who was a healthcare worker with PCR-confirmed SARS-CoV-2 infection or an uninfected control (not recorded which).

This chain connects TRBV20-1 to TRBJ2-1; D might be TRBD1 (5 bases). CDR1 and CDR2 (germline): DFQATT, SNEGSKA (reference sequence). V was shortened by 6 bases and J by 9 bases, with 21 bases between the two germline ends. The CDR3 spans 14 residues. In DNA, the CDR3 is TGCAGTGCCCTCCGACAGTTATTACAAACTGAGCAGTTCTTC. Its protein is CSALRQLLQTEQFF.

There are a few counts of this clonotype. The chain is built from TRBV4-3 and TRBJ1-5; D call uncertain. The CDR3 consists of 16 residues. Germline CDR1 LGHNA, CDR2 YSLEER. Between the trimmed V and J ends, which lost 2 bases and 2 bases, there was a span of 13 bases. The CDR3 loop reads CASSQWLLGGNQPQHF. Here the CDR3 DNA reads TGCGCCAGCAGCCAATGGTTACTCGGGGGCAATCAGCCCCAGCATTTT.

This clonotype was counted a few times. J is TRBJ1-2 and V is TRBV28, with D possibly matching TRBD1 (5 bases). The ends were cut back, 4 bases at V and 8 bases at J, with 14 bases in the middle. CDR1 and CDR2 from the germline V gene are MDHEN and SYDVKM. The CDR3 loop spans 13 amino acids. The CDR3 sequence is CASSSSDGTGYTF. As DNA, the CDR3 is TGTGCCAGCAGTTCCTCGGACGGGACGGGCTACACCTTC.

This chain joins TRBV11-2 and TRBJ2-3; possible D gene TRBD2, 5 bases. This CDR3 spans 13 amino acids. V lost 1 base to trimming and J lost 7 bases, with 9 bases between them. Germline V gives CDR1 SGHAT, CDR2 FQNNGV. The CDR3 DNA is TGTGCCAGCAGCTTAGCGGGGTCGAATACGCAGTATTTT. Protein sequence: CASSLAGSNTQYF.

This clonotype appeared a few times. The chain is built from TRBV10-3 and TRBJ1-1; TRBD1 is a possible D gene (5 bases). The CDR3 is 14 residues long. CDR1 and CDR2 from the germline V gene are ENHRY and SYGVKD. V lost 7 bases and J lost 1, with 13 bases in between. The CDR3 DNA sequence: TGTGCCATCATGGCAGGGAGGGCGAACACTGAAGCTTTCTTT. Residues: CAIMAGRANTEAFF.

At least ten counts were recorded for this clonotype. This sequence joins TRBV5-6 and TRBJ2-1; D call uncertain. Germline V gene sequence: CDR1 SGHDT, CDR2 YYEEEE. There are 16 residues in the CDR3. V lost 0 bases to trimming and J lost 0 bases, with 10 bases between them. CDR3 DNA: TGTGCCAGCAGCTTGGAGGTGGTGAGCTCCTACAATGAGCAGTTCTTC. Encoded protein: CASSLEVVSSYNEQFF.

About this clonotype: A read error may account for a junction end that differs from germline. This chain connects TRBV4-3 to TRBJ2-3, with D perhaps matching TRBD2 (6 bases). The germline V gene encodes CDR1 LGHNA and CDR2 YSLEER. The length of the CDR3 is 15 residues. The CDR3 is CASSPGTFRTDTQYF. CDR3 in DNA: TGCGCCAGCAGCCCCGGGACTTTTCGCACAGATACGCAGTATTTC.

This clonotype was observed many times. The rearrangement links TRBV7-3 to TRBJ2-7, with D uncertain. Per the germline V gene, CDR1 is SGHTA and CDR2 is FQGTGA. This CDR3 region has 13 residues. Between the trimmed V and J ends, which lost 5 bases and 2 bases, there was a span of 10 bases. The CDR3 is CASSPPGTYEQYF. Here the CDR3 DNA reads TGTGCCAGCAGCCCCCCCGGAACCTACGAGCAGTACTTC.

V is TRBV5-4 and J is TRBJ2-3; D may be TRBD2 (6 bases). Germline CDR1 and CDR2: SGHNT and YYREEE (reference sequence). This CDR3 spans 17 amino acids. V shed 4 bases and J shed 2 bases, with 20 bases lying between them. The CDR3 DNA follows: TGTGCCAGCAGCCCCAGGTGGGGGGTGACAGTCACAGATACGCAGTATTTT. Protein product: CASSPRWGVTVTDTQYF.

This clonotype was observed a few times. The CDR3 loop is CASSSQGAEGNEQFF. CDR3 nucleotide sequence: TGTGCCAGCAGTTCACAGGGGGCGGAGGGCAATGAGCAGTTCTTC. The rearrangement uses TRBV28 and TRBJ2-1; 9 nucleotides align to TRBD1. With V trimmed by 4 bases and J by 6 bases, 7 bases remained unmatched. The germline gives CDR1 MDHEN, CDR2 SYDVKM. The CDR3 sequence is 15 residues long. Combining the CDR3 with reference TRBV28 and TRBJ2-1 gives the whole variable domain DVKVTQSSRYLVKRTGEKVFLECVQDMDHENMFWYRQDPGLGLRLIYFSYDVKMKEKGDIPEGYSVSREKKERFSLILESASTNQTSMYLCASSSQGAEGNEQFFGPGTRLTVL.

V is TRBV28 and J is TRBJ2-3, with 10 bases that match TRBD2. Unmatched junction bases numbered 14, after V lost 2 bases and J lost 6 bases. Germline V gene sequence: CDR1 MDHEN, CDR2 SYDVKM. CDR3 length equals 18 residues. CDR3 coding DNA: TGTGCCAGCAGTTTAAGGTCGGCTAGCGGGAGAGGGACGGATACGCAGTATTTT. It codes for CASSLRSASGRGTDTQYF.

This clonotype was found a few times. The chain uses TRBV20-1 and TRBJ2-5; TRBD2 matches 7 bases. Unmatched junction bases numbered 5, after V lost 1 base and J lost 3 bases. Germline V gene sequence: CDR1 DFQATT, CDR2 SNEGSKA (reference sequence). The CDR3 consists of 14 residues. CDR3: CSARGRGIKETQYF. CDR3 coding DNA: TGCAGTGCTAGAGGGCGGGGGATCAAAGAGACCCAGTACTTC.

This clonotype was detected many times. The V and J genes are TRBV5-1 and TRBJ2-7; the match to TRBD1 covers 9 bases. Germline trimming cut 5 bases from V and 3 bases from J; bases unmatched to any gene: 6. This CDR3 comprises 14 residues. CDR1 is SGHRS, CDR2 YFSETQ, per germline. The CDR3 sequence is CASRPGQGIYEQYF. CDR3 bases: TGCGCCAGCAGACCCGGACAGGGGATCTACGAGCAGTACTTC.

The rearrangement joins TRBV3-1 to TRBJ1-2; 8 nucleotides agree with TRBD1. Germline trimming cut 4 bases from V and 8 bases from J; bases unmatched to any gene: 9. The germline gives CDR1 LGHDT, CDR2 YNNKEL (reference sequence). The CDR3 loop spans 14 amino acids. CDR3 DNA: TGTGCCAGCAGCCCAGGGACAGGCCAGTTGGGCTACACCTTC. Amino acid sequence: CASSPGTGQLGYTF.

This clonotype was detected a few times. CDR3 in DNA: TGTGCCAGCAGCTTCAGGGGGCAGGAGGTTGAAGCTTTCTTT. Residues: CASSFRGQEVEAFF. The chain employs TRBV7-2 and TRBJ1-1, with TRBD1 matching over 8 bases. The CDR3 totals 14 residues. V gave up 3 bases and J gave up 7 bases; unmatched junction bases: 7. Germline CDR1 is SGHTA and CDR2 is FQGNSA.

The chain employs TRBV19 and TRBJ2-1; 7 bases map to TRBD2. Germline V gives CDR1 LNHDA, CDR2 SQIVND (reference sequence). The CDR3 totals 19 residues. V was pared by 5 bases and J by 1 base, with 17 bases of the junction left unmatched. The CDR3: CASSPRGVGQVGSYNEQFF. The DNA of the CDR3 is TGTGCCAGTAGTCCCCGGGGGGTCGGTCAGGTCGGGTCCTACAATGAGCAGTTCTTC.

In nucleotides, the CDR3 is TGTGCCAGCTCTCAGCAGGACAGCACCGGGGAGCTGTTTTTT. As protein: CASSQQDSTGELFF. V gene TRBV18 combines with J gene TRBJ2-2; a possible D gene is TRBD1 (6 bases). This CDR3 is 14 amino acids long. Germline CDR1 and CDR2: KGHSH and LQKENI. Trimming pared 6 bases from V and 4 bases from J, leaving 12 bases between. Looking up the rest from reference TRBV18 and TRBJ2-2 gives the full variable domain: NAGVMQNPRHLVRRRGQEARLRCSPMKGHSHVYWYRQLPEEGLKFMVYLQKENIIDESGMPKERFSAEFPKEGPSILRIQQVVRGDSAAYFCASSQQDSTGELFFGEGSRLTVL.

This clonotype has a handful of counts. This rearrangement joins TRBV11-2 to TRBJ2-1; 11 bases agree with TRBD2. The germline V gene encodes CDR1 SGHAT and CDR2 FQNNGV. The CDR3 totals 15 residues. J was trimmed by 5 bases and V by 5 bases; bases with no gene match: 5. CDR3 loop: CASSPGLAVDNEQFF. Written as DNA, the CDR3 is TGTGCCAGCAGCCCGGGACTAGCGGTTGACAATGAGCAGTTCTTC.

This clonotype qualifies as medium-sized. This sequence joins TRBV9 and TRBJ2-5; tentatively, D is TRBD1 or TRBD2 (5 bases each). The V end lost 0 bases, the J end lost 3 bases, and 9 bases lay between the germline ends. This CDR3 has 14 amino acids. Germline V CDR1 and CDR2: SGDLS, YYNGEE. The CDR3 region has the DNA TGTGCCAGCAGCGTAGTCGGGACCAAAGAGACCCAGTACTTC. The encoded protein is CASSVVGTKETQYF.

This clonotype was detected a few times. The chain links TRBV12-3 or TRBV12-4 to TRBJ1-5; tentatively, D is TRBD1 (6 bases). CDR3 size: 14 residues. V lost 3 bases and J lost 5, with 11 bases in between. The DNA for the CDR3 is TGTGCCAGCAGTTTCTTACAGGGTGATCAGCCCCAGCATTTT. Protein: CASSFLQGDQPQHF.

This clonotype was counted only a few times. The CDR3 region has the DNA TGCAGCGTTGAAATGGCAGATCTTGGAAACACCATATATTTT. Its protein product is CSVEMADLGNTIYF. The rearrangement uses TRBV29-1 and TRBJ1-3; D not resolved. The CDR3 loop spans 14 amino acids. The V end lost 2 bases, the J end lost 3 bases, and 11 bases lay between the germline ends. Germline CDR1 and CDR2: SQVTM and ANQGSEA.

DNA for the CDR3: TGTGCCAGCACTGGATACCAACAGGCATCAGATACGCAGTATTTT. Its translation: CASTGYQQASDTQYF. This chain joins TRBV2 and TRBJ2-3, with D perhaps matching TRBD1 (5 bases). The length of the CDR3 is 15 residues. Germline V gene data show CDR1 as SNHLY and CDR2 as FYNNEI. V lost 7 bases to trimming and J lost 4 bases, with 18 bases between them. The variable domain in full, with the rest retrieved from reference TRBV2 and TRBJ2-3, is EPEVTQTPSHQVTQMGQEVILRCVPISNHLYFYWYRQILGQKVEFLVSFYNNEISEKSEIFDDQFSVERPDGSNFTLKIRSTKLEDSAMYFCASTGYQQASDTQYFGPGTRLTVL.

The J gene is TRBJ2-3, the V gene TRBV5-1; 9 bases agree with TRBD1. With V trimmed by 3 bases and J by 4 bases, 15 bases remained unmatched. The CDR3 totals 18 residues. Germline V CDR1 and CDR2: SGHRS, YFSETQ. The CDR3 DNA follows: TGCGCCAGCAGCTCGGGACAGGGTGGTAATAGCGGCTCAGATACGCAGTATTTT. The encoded protein is CASSSGQGGNSGSDTQYF.

This sequence joins TRBV13 and TRBJ2-2, with D perhaps TRBD2 (6 bases). Trimming cost V 8 bases and J 1 base, with 14 bases left between them. The CDR3 extends over 15 amino acids. Germline CDR1 and CDR2: PRHDT and FYEKMQ (reference sequence). The CDR3 DNA reads as TGTGCCAGCCAGAAAGGGACTGGGAACACCGGGGAGCTGTTTTTT. This encodes CASQKGTGNTGELFF.

The rearrangement joins TRBV6-1 to TRBJ2-1; D uncertain. V was pared by 5 bases and J by 7 bases, with 9 bases between. CDR1 and CDR2 from the germline V gene are MNHNS and SASEGT. The length of the CDR3 is 12 residues. Written as DNA, the CDR3 is TGTGCCAGCAGTTTACAGCGAAATGAGCAGTTCTTC. It is translated as CASSLQRNEQFF.

This clonotype was counted a few times. The chain recombines TRBV11-2 with TRBJ2-2; D is uncertain. V was pared by 6 bases and J by 0 bases, with 14 bases between. The length of the CDR3 is 16 residues. Germline V CDR1 and CDR2: SGHAT, FQNNGV. CDR3 sequence reads: CASRTTYRTNTGELFF. The CDR3 nucleotides read TGTGCCAGCAGGACAACGTACCGGACGAACACCGGGGAGCTGTTTTTT.

There are a few counts of this clonotype. This chain joins TRBV5-4 and TRBJ2-5; D tentatively reads TRBD1 or TRBD2 (5 bases each). CDR1 SGHNT and CDR2 YYREEE come from the germline V gene (reference sequence). V lost 0 bases to trimming and J lost 3 bases, with 12 bases between them. The CDR3 consists of 15 residues. CDR3 bases: TGTGCCAGCAGCTTGGAGAGGGACGGAGAAGAGACCCAGTACTTC. Residues: CASSLERDGEETQYF.

The rearrangement links TRBV27 to TRBJ1-5; the D gene is possibly TRBD1 (5 bases). V lost 0 bases, J lost 7 bases, and 13 bases lay in between. Germline V lookup: CDR1 MNHEY, CDR2 SMNVEV (reference sequence). The CDR3 runs to 15 residues. The CDR3 DNA sequence: TGTGCCAGCAGTTTATCTGGGACCCCCGGGCAGCCCCAGCATTTT. Amino acids: CASSLSGTPGQPQHF.

This clonotype showed up just a few times. This chain uses TRBV7-2 with TRBJ1-2; tentative D call: TRBD1 (5 bases). V lost 5 bases to trimming and J lost 4 bases, with 17 bases between them. Germline V gene sequence: CDR1 SGHTA, CDR2 FQGNSA. The CDR3 covers 15 residues. CDR3 sequence reads: CASSPRPGDSYGYTF. The CDR3 coding sequence is TGTGCCAGCAGCCCCCGTCCGGGGGATTCCTATGGCTACACCTTC.